One and the same sample provided the 10 T cell receptor beta chains below, sequenced in a study of PD-L1 blockade in urothelial cancer (dated 2017 in TCRdb). Library preparation used the immunoSEQ multiplex PCR assay. This immuneACCESS table, as held by TCRdb, lists in-frame sequences with V and J called but not all clones. Of the missing ones, under half trace to an unresolved V gene in checked studies; the others have no known cause. Across this sample there are 45,000 or so clones, with roughly four fifths seen only once. The ten biggest clones cover around 3.1% of the sample. Material: PBMCs, obtained around atezolizumab (anti-PD-L1) treatment. The receptors were sampled from a man aged 70 or older with urothelial cancer.

The chain combines TRBV19 with TRBJ1-5; D is uncertain. Germline CDR1 is LNHDA and CDR2 is SQIVND (reference sequence). Trimming shortened V by 5 bases and J by 6 bases, and 8 bases separated the two germline ends. This CDR3 spans 12 amino acids. This chain's CDR3 is CASSPDAQPQHF. The CDR3 DNA follows: TGTGCCAGTAGTCCAGATGCTCAGCCCCAGCATTTT.

The chain joins TRBV4-1 to TRBJ2-5; 12 positions agree with TRBD2. J gave up 5 bases and V 0 bases, and 13 bases lay outside the gene matches. This CDR3 has 19 residues. Germline V gene sequence: CDR1 MGHRA, CDR2 YSYEKL. CDR3 DNA sequence: TGCGCCAGCAGCCAAGATAGGGAGAGACTAGCGGGAGAGGGTGAGACCCAGTACTTC. It encodes CASSQDRERLAGEGETQYF.

This sequence joins TRBV29-1 and TRBJ2-1, with D tentatively TRBD2 (5 bases). V gave up 4 bases and J gave up 3 bases, with 13 bases separating them. The CDR3 has 14 amino acids. Germline V gene sequence: CDR1 SQVTM, CDR2 ANQGSEA. The CDR3 sequence is CSVVGSADYNEQFF. In DNA, the CDR3 is TGCAGCGTTGTAGGTAGCGCTGACTACAATGAGCAGTTCTTC.

In its sample, this clone was seen a few times. The genes are TRBV5-6 and TRBJ1-4; TRBD1 is a possible D gene (5 bases). The germline V gene encodes CDR1 SGHDT and CDR2 YYEEEE. CDR3 length: 15 residues. The V end was cut by 3 bases, the J end by 7 bases, with 16 bases between. The CDR3 is CASSSPNRLGEKLFF. CDR3 nucleotide sequence: TGTGCCAGCAGCTCCCCGAACAGGTTGGGTGAAAAACTGTTTTTT.

The rearrangement links TRBV27 to TRBJ1-4; 8 bases are shared with TRBD1. V shed 5 bases, J shed 8 bases, and the junction held 7 bases outside the gene matches. The CDR3 is 14 amino acids. In germline, CDR1 is MNHEY, CDR2 SMNVEV (reference sequence). For the CDR3, the DNA is TGTGCCAGCAGTCTCCAGGGGGCGAGAGAAAAACTGTTTTTT. It yields the protein CASSLQGAREKLFF.

The rearrangement links TRBV10-2 to TRBJ2-1; perhaps TRBD1 as D (5 bases). Trimming left V 5 bases short and J 6 bases short, with 5 bases between. Germline V gene data show CDR1 as WSHSY and CDR2 as SAAADI. The CDR3 is made up of 11 amino acids. The CDR3 protein is CASSRGNEQFF. In DNA form, the CDR3 reads TGCGCCAGCAGTAGGGGCAATGAGCAGTTCTTC.

The chain carries TRBV6-5 and TRBJ2-3; TRBD2 matches at 9 bases. CDR3 size: 14 residues. The V gene end was trimmed by 6 bases and the J gene end by 2 bases; junction bases not matched to a gene: 3. CDR1 is MNHEY, CDR2 SVGAGI, per germline. This chain's CDR3 is CASRSGGITDTQYF. In nucleotides, the CDR3 is TGTGCCAGCAGAAGCGGGGGGATCACAGATACGCAGTATTTT.

The J gene is TRBJ2-5, the V gene TRBV18; 7 bases line up with TRBD1. The V gene's germline CDR1 is KGHSH and CDR2 LQKENI. This CDR3 has 15 amino acids. V lost 3 bases, J lost 1 base, and 5 bases stayed unmatched. CDR3 residues: CASSPGDRSQETQYF. The CDR3, as DNA: TGTGCCAGCTCACCTGGGGACAGATCCCAAGAGACCCAGTACTTC. Full variable domain (rest looked up from reference TRBV18 and TRBJ2-5): NAGVMQNPRHLVRRRGQEARLRCSPMKGHSHVYWYRQLPEEGLKFMVYLQKENIIDESGMPKERFSAEFPKEGPSILRIQQVVRGDSAAYFCASSPGDRSQETQYFGPGTRLLVL.

This chain links TRBV11-2 with TRBJ2-4; TRBD2 might be the D (7 bases). The CDR3 spans 13 residues. Germline assignment: CDR1 SGHAT and CDR2 FQNNGV. V was pared by 2 bases and J by 8 bases, with 10 bases between. The CDR3 spells CASSLSGGHIQYF. The CDR3 bases are TGTGCCAGCAGCTTATCCGGGGGGCACATTCAGTACTTC.

V and J are TRBV13 and TRBJ2-1; D is possibly TRBD2 (6 bases). CDR1 is PRHDT and CDR2 is FYEKMQ in the germline V gene (reference sequence). The CDR3 runs 15 residues. Trimming removed 1 base at V and 4 bases at J, with 11 bases between. The CDR3 region is CASSLVGTGYNEQFF. In DNA form, the CDR3 reads TGTGCCAGCAGCTTAGTCGGGACTGGTTACAATGAGCAGTTCTTC.